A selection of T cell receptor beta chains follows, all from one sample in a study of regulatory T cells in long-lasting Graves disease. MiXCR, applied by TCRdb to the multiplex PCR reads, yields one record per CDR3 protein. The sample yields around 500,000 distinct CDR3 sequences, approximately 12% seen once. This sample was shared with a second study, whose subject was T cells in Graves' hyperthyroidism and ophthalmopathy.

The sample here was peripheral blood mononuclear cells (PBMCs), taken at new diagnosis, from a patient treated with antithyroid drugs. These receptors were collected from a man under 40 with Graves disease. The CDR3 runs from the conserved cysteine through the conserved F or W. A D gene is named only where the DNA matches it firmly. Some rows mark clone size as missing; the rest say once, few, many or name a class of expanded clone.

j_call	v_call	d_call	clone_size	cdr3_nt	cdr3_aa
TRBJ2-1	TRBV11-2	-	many	TGTGCCAGCAACGTTCGGTCCTGGCAGAGGGTCAATGAGCAGTTCTTC	CASNVRSWQRVNEQFF
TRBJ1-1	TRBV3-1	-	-	TGTGCCAGCGTTCCGAGCGGTTTGAACACTGAAGCTTTCTTT	CASVPSGLNTEAFF
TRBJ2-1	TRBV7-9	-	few	TGTGCCAGCAGCTTAGGGGCAGGGTCGTATGAGCAGTTCTTC	CASSLGAGSYEQFF
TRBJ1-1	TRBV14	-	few	TGTGCCAGCAGCCCGTTTTGGTGGGAGGGAATGCCGAACACTGAAGCTTTCTTT	CASSPFWWEGMPNTEAFF
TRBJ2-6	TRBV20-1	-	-	TGCAGTGCTAGAGGTGTTCAGGGTGCCAACGTCCTGACTTTC	CSARGVQGANVLTF
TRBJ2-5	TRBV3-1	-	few	TGTGCCAGCAGACACAGGGAAGAGACCCAGTACTTC	CASRHREETQYF
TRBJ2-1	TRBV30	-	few	TGTGCCTGGAATACCTACAATGAGCAGTTCTTC	CAWNTYNEQFF
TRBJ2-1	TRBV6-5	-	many	TGTGCCAGCAGTTACGAGTTAGCTTCCTACAATGAGCAGTTCTTC	CASSYELASYNEQFF
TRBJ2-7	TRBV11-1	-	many	TGTGCCAGCAGCTTCTCCGCGCAGGGCGTGCAGTACTTC	CASSFSAQGVQYF
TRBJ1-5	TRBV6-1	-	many	TGTGCCAGCACCGGACAATTTTATCAGCCCCAGCATTTT	CASTGQFYQPQHF
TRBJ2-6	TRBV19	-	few	TGTGCCAGTAGTACCCCTAGGGCTGGGGCCAACGTCCTGACTTTC	CASSTPRAGANVLTF
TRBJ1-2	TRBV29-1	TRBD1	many	TGCAGCGTCGCGACAGGGTCTCTCTATGGCTACACCTTC	CSVATGSLYGYTF
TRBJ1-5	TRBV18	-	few	TGTGCCAGCTCGCACAATCCCGGGACACCCAAGAGGCAGCCCCAGCATTTT	CASSHNPGTPKRQPQHF
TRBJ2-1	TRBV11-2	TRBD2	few	TGTGCCAGCAGCTCCCCACGGACTAGCGGGAGGTCCTACAATGAGCAGTTCTTC	CASSSPRTSGRSYNEQFF
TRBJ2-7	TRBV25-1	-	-	TGTGCCAGCAGTCAGGAGTCCCACGAGCAGTACTTC	CASSQESHEQYF
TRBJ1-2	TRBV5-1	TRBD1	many	TGCGCCAGCAGACGTCCCGGGACAGGGAACTATGGCTACACCTTC	CASRRPGTGNYGYTF
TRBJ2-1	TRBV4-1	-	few	TGCGCCAGCAGCCAAATAGGGGGTACGGATGAGCAGTTCTTC	CASSQIGGTDEQFF
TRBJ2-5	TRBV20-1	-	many	TGCAGTGCCCACCTGTCGGGGGCCCAAGAGACCCAGTACTTC	CSAHLSGAQETQYF
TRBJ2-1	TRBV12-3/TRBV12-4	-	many	TGTGCCAGCAGCGCCCAGGGACGGACGAGCTCCTACAATGAGCAGTTCTTC	CASSAQGRTSSYNEQFF
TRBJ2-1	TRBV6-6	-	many	TGTGCCAGCAGTTACTCGGTTGAGGGCTCCTACAATGAGCAGTTCTTC	CASSYSVEGSYNEQFF
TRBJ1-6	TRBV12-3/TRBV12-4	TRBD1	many	TGTGCCAGCAGACCGGGACAGGCTTGGGGGGGTTCACCCCTCCACTTT	CASRPGQAWGGSPLHF
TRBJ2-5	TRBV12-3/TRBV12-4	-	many	TGTGCCAGCACAATCTCGACAGTACAAGAGACCCAGTACTTC	CASTISTVQETQYF
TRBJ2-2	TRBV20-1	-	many	TGCAGTGCTAGACGGGGAGCGTGGACCGGGGAGCTGTTTTTT	CSARRGAWTGELFF
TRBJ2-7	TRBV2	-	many	TGTGCCAGTCCCGGGACGGGATTGAGCTCCTACGAGCAGTACTTC	CASPGTGLSSYEQYF
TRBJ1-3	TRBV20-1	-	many	TGCAGTGCTATGTCGGCCTCTGGAAACACCATATATTTT	CSAMSASGNTIYF
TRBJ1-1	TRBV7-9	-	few	TGTGCCAGCAGCTTAACGTCGGGGGCAGGGATTGAAGCTTTCTTT	CASSLTSGAGIEAFF
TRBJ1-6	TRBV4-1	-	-	TGCGCCAGCAGCCAAGGGGCGCTGGGTCGTTCACCCCTCCACTTT	CASSQGALGRSPLHF
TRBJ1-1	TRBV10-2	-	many	TGCGCCAGCAAAAGGGCGAGTGTGAACACTGAAGCTTTCTTT	CASKRASVNTEAFF
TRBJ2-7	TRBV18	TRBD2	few	TGTGCCAGCTCACCCCGGGGACTAGCGGGAGCTTTCGAGCAGTACTTC	CASSPRGLAGAFEQYF
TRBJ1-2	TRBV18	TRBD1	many	TGTGCCAGCTCACCAGCCGGGACAGGGGAAGGCTACACCTTC	CASSPAGTGEGYTF
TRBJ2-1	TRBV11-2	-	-	TGCGCCAGCAGCCCTCAACGGCGGGACTACAATGAGCAGTTCTTC	CASSPQRRDYNEQFF
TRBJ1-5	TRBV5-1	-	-	TGCGCCAGCAGCTTGGCCCCTGTAGGTGGAAACAATCAGCCCCAGCATTTT	CASSLAPVGGNNQPQHF
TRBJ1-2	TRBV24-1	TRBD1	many	TGTGCCACCAGTGACCGCGGGACAGAGGATGGCTACACCTTC	CATSDRGTEDGYTF
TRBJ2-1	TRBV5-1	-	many	TGCGCCAGCAGCTTGGCCGACCGCCCTAGGGAGCAGTTCTTC	CASSLADRPREQFF
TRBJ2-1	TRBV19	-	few	TGTGCCAGTTTACGGACGTCGAGCTCCTACAATGAGCAGTTCTTC	CASLRTSSSYNEQFF
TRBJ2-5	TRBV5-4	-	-	TGTGCCAGCGCAGAGAGACTAGACAATCGGGAGACCCAGTACTTC	CASAERLDNRETQYF
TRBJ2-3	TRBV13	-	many	TGTGCCAGCACCACCCTCGCTGGGAAGGATACGCAGTATTTT	CASTTLAGKDTQYF
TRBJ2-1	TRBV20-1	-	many	TGCAGTGCTAAAGTAGGAGGTCGGTTGTACAATGAGCAGTTCTTC	CSAKVGGRLYNEQFF
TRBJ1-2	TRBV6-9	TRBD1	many	TGTGCCAGCAGTTACGCCAGACAGGGTGGCTACACCTTC	CASSYARQGGYTF
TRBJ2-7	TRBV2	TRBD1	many	TGTGCCAGCAGTCGACAGGGGGACTACGAGCAGTACTTC	CASSRQGDYEQYF
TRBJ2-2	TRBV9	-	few	TGTGCCAGCAGCGCATTCACCGGGGAGCTGTTTTTT	CASSAFTGELFF
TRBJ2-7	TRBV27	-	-	TGTGCCAGCAGTTTATCCACAGGCCACTACGAGCAGTACTTC	CASSLSTGHYEQYF
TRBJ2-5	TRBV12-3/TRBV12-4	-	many	TGTGCCAGCAGTTTAACTTTAGAGACCCAGTACTTC	CASSLTLETQYF
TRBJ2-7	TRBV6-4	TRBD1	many	TGTGCCAGCAGGACAGGGGGAGGCTACGAGCAGTACTTC	CASRTGGGYEQYF
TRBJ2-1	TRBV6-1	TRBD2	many	TGTGCCAGCAGCAGCGCCGGGACTAGCGGCTCCTACAATGAGCAGTTCTTC	CASSSAGTSGSYNEQFF
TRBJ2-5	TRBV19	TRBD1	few	TGTGCCAGTAGTAGGGACAGGGCAGAGACCCAGTACTTC	CASSRDRAETQYF
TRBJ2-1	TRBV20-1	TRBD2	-	TGCAGTGCTAGGCACTTAGCGGGAGCAACCTACAATGAGCAGTTCTTC	CSARHLAGATYNEQFF
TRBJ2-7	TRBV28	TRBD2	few	TGTGCCAGCGCCAGGACTAGCGGGAAGGATGAGCAGTACTTC	CASARTSGKDEQYF
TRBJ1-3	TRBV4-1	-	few	TGCGCCAGCAGCCAAGGAAGGGCTTACAAGGGCTCTGGAAACACCATATATTTT	CASSQGRAYKGSGNTIYF
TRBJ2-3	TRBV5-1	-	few	TGCGCCAGCAGCTTAAACGGGGTTGCCAAGCCGCAGTATTTT	CASSLNGVAKPQYF
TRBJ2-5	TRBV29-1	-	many	TGCAGCGACCCAAGGCTGTCACAAGAGACCCAGTACTTC	CSDPRLSQETQYF